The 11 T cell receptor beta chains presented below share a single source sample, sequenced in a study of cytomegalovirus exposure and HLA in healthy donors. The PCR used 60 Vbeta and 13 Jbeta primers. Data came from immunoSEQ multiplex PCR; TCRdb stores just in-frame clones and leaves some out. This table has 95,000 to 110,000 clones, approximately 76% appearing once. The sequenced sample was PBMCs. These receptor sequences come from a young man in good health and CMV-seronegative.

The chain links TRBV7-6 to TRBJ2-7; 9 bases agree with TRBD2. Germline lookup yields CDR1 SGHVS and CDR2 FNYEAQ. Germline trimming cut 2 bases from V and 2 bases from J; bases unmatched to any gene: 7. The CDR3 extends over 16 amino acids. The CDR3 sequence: CASSLLAGGLTYEQYF. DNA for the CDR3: TGTGCCAGCAGCTTACTGGCGGGGGGGCTTACCTACGAGCAGTACTTC.

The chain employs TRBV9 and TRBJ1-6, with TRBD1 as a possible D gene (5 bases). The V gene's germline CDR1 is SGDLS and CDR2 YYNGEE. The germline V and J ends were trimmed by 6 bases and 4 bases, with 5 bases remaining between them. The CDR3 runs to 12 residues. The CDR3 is CASNRYNSPLHF. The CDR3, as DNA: TGTGCCAGCAACAGGTATAATTCACCCCTCCACTTT. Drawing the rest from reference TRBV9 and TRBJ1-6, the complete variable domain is DSGVTQTPKHLITATGQRVTLRCSPRSGDLSVYWYQQSLDQGLQFLIQYYNGEERAKGNILERFSAQQFPDLHSELNLSSLELGDSALYFCASNRYNSPLHFGNGTRLTVT.

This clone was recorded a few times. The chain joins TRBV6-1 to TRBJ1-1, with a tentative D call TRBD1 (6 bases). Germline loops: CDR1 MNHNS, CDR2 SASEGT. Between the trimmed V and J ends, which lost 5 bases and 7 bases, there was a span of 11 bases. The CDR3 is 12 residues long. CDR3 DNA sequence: TGTGCCAGCAGTTCCATACAGGGTGAAGCTTTCTTT. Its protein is CASSSIQGEAFF.

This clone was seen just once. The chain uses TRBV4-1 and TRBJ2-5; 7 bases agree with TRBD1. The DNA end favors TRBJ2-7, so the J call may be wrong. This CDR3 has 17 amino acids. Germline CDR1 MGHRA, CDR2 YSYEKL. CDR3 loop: CASSQDWDSGQRYEQYF. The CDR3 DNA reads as TGCGCCAGCAGCCAAGATTGGGATTCGGGACAGCGCTACGAGCAGTACTTC.

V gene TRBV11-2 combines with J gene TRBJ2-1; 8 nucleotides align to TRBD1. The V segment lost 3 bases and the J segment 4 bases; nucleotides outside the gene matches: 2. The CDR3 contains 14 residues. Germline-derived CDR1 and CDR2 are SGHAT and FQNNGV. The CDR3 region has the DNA TGTGCCAGCAGCTTGGGGACAGGATACAATGAGCAGTTCTTC. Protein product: CASSLGTGYNEQFF.

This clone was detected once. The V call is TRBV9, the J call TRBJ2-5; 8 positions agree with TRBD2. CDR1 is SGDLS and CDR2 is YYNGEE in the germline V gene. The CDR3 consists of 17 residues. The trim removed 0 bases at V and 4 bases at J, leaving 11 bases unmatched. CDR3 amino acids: CASSVGSAGGLRETQYF. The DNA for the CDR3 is TGTGCCAGCAGCGTAGGGAGCGCGGGGGGCCTAAGAGAGACCCAGTACTTC.

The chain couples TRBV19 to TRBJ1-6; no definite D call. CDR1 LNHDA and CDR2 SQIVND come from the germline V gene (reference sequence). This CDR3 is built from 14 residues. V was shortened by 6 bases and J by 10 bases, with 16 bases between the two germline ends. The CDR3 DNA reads TGTGCCAGTAGCCAGACCCGACCGGGGTCACCCCTCCACTTT. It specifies CASSQTRPGSPLHF.

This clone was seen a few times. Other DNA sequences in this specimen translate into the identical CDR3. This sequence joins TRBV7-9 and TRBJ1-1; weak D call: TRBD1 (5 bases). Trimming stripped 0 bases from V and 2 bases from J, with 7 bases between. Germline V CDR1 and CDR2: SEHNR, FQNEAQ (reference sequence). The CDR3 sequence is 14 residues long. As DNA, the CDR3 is TGTGCCAGCAGCTTAGCGGGGGGAAACACTGAAGCTTTCTTT. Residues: CASSLAGGNTEAFF.

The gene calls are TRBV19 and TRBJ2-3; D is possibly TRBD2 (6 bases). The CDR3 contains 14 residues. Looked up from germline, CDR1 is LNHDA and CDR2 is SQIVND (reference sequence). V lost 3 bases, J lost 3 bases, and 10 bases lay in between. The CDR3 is CASSMRDSTDTQYF. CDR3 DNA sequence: TGTGCCAGTAGTATGCGGGACTCGACAGATACGCAGTATTTT. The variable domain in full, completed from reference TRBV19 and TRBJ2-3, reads DGGITQSPKYLFRKEGQNVTLSCEQNLNHDAMYWYRQDPGQGLRLIYYSQIVNDFQKGDIAEGYSVSREKKESFPLTVTSAQKNPTAFYLCASSMRDSTDTQYFGPGTRLTVL.

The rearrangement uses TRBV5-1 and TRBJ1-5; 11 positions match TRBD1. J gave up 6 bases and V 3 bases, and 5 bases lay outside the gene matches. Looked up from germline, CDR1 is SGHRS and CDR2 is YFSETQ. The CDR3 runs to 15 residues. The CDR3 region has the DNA TGCGCCAGCAGCTCGGGGACAGGGGGTACTCAGCCCCAGCATTTT. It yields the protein CASSSGTGGTQPQHF. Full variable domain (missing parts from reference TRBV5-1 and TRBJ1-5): KAGVTQTPRYLIKTRGQQVTLSCSPISGHRSVSWYQQTPGQGLQFLFEYFSETQRNKGNFPGRFSGRQFSNSRSEMNVSTLELGDSALYLCASSSGTGGTQPQHFGDGTRLSIL.

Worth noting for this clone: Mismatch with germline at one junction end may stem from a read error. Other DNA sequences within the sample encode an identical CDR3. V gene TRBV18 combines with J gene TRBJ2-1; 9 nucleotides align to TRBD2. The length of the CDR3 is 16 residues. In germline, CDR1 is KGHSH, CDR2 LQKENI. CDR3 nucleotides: TGTGCTAGCTCACCTTCGCGGGGGGGCTCCTACAATGAGCAGTTCTTC. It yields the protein CASSPSRGGSYNEQFF.